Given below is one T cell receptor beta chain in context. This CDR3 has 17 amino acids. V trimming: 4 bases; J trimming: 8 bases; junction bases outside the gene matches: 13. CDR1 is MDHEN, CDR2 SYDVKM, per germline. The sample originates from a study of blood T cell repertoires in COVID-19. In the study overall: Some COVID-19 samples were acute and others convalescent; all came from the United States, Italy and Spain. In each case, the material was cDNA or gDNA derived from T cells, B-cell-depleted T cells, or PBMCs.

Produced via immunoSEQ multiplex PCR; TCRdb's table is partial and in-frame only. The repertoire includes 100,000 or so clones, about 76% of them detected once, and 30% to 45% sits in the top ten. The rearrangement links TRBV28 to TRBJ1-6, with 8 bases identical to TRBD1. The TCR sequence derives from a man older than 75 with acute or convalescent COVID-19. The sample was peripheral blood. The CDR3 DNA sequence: TGTGCCAGCAGTTCACCGGGACAGGTCGGTAGGGATTCACCCCTCCACTTT. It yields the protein CASSSPGQVGRDSPLHF.